This entry describes one T cell receptor beta chain. The antigen is not known. The sample belongs to a study of cytomegalovirus exposure and HLA in healthy donors. Findings and limits, study-wide: Most subjects' HLA-A and HLA-B alleles were reportedly predicted from TCR beta sequences.

PCR employed 60 Vbeta and 13 Jbeta primers. The assay was immunoSEQ multiplex PCR, and TCRdb's table has in-frame clones only and misses some. The data show over 95,000 clones, with 74% seen just once and approximately 2% held by the top ten. This CDR3 region has 13 residues. CDR1 and CDR2 from the germline V gene are SGHTA and FQGTGA. Trimming stripped 5 bases from V and 7 bases from J, with 15 bases between. This receptor was taken from a human donor in good health. The specimen sequenced was PBMCs. The chain uses TRBV7-3 and TRBJ2-7; D possibly corresponds to TRBD2 (6 bases). The CDR3 spells CASSPSRGGEQYF. DNA for the CDR3: TGTGCCAGCAGCCCGTCGAGGGGAGGAGAGCAGTACTTC.